The 28 T cell receptor beta chains listed next were all sequenced from one sample in a study of blood T cell repertoires in COVID-19. Profiled with immunoSEQ multiplex PCR; TCRdb holds only in-frame clones, not every one. The table lists tens of thousands of clones, just over 90% of them singletons. Sequencing was carried out using peripheral blood. These receptor sequences come from a human donor in a cohort sampled during active COVID-19.

This rearrangement joins TRBV19 to TRBJ2-2; 8 bases are shared with TRBD2. V gave up 6 bases and J gave up 6 bases; unmatched junction bases: 6. Germline V gene data show CDR1 as LNHDA and CDR2 as SQIVND (reference sequence). CDR3 length: 14 amino acids. The CDR3 loop is CASRSGGLPGELFF. The CDR3 bases are TGTGCCAGTAGGTCGGGAGGGCTACCCGGGGAGCTGTTTTTT.

The gene calls are TRBV4-1 and TRBJ2-1; the D gene is possibly TRBD2 (6 bases). V was clipped by 1 base and J by 1 base, with 14 bases between them. Germline-derived CDR1 and CDR2 are MGHRA and YSYEKL. CDR3 length equals 17 residues. The DNA of the CDR3 is TGCGCCAGCAGCCAAGGGCCTCCGGGAGTATCCTACAATGAGCAGTTCTTC. As protein: CASSQGPPGVSYNEQFF.

This rearrangement joins TRBV6-5 to TRBJ1-2, with TRBD1 matching 9 bases. Trimming at V came to 4 bases and at J to 5 bases, leaving 8 bases not matched to a gene. Germline loops: CDR1 MNHEY, CDR2 SVGAGI. The CDR3 extends over 15 amino acids. The CDR3 DNA follows: TGTGCCAGCAGTTCGACCACAGGGGGCGAGTATGGCTACACCTTC. Translation: CASSSTTGGEYGYTF.

V gene TRBV7-6 combines with J gene TRBJ2-2, with 7 bases matching TRBD1. In germline, CDR1 is SGHVS, CDR2 FNYEAQ. This CDR3 has 16 residues. V shed 5 bases and J 2 bases; nucleotides not matched to a gene: 8. CDR3 amino acids: CASSPEGQFNTGELFF. Here the CDR3 DNA reads TGTGCCAGCAGCCCCGAGGGACAGTTTAACACCGGGGAGCTGTTTTTT.

CDR3 in amino acids: CASSFSTLTGGLSNQPQHF. The CDR3 bases are TGTGCCAGCAGTTTTAGCACACTCACGGGGGGGCTTAGCAATCAGCCCCAGCATTTT. The V gene is TRBV28, the J gene TRBJ1-5; D possibly corresponds to TRBD1 (6 bases). V shed 3 bases and J shed 0 bases, with 21 bases lying between them. CDR3 length equals 19 residues. Germline CDR1 and CDR2: MDHEN and SYDVKM.

The V gene is TRBV11-3, the J gene TRBJ2-7; 8 positions match TRBD1. This CDR3 region has 13 residues. From germline, CDR1 is SGHNT and CDR2 YENEEA. The V gene end was trimmed by 3 bases and the J gene end by 4 bases; junction bases not matched to a gene: 2. Here the CDR3 reads CASSFRTGYEQYF. DNA for the CDR3: TGTGCCAGCAGCTTCAGGACAGGGTACGAGCAGTACTTC.

V gene TRBV4-1 combines with J gene TRBJ1-5; no clear D gene. This CDR3 is built from 16 residues. Germline V gene lookup returns CDR1 MGHRA and CDR2 YSYEKL. V shed 4 bases and J shed 2 bases, with 15 bases lying between them. The CDR3 DNA reads TGCGCCAGCAGCCTAGCCTCCGCCCCTGGCAATCAGCCCCAGCATTTT. This sequence encodes CASSLASAPGNQPQHF.

The chain joins TRBV11-1 to TRBJ2-1; 8 nucleotides match TRBD2. Germline V CDR1 and CDR2: SGHAT, FQDESV (reference sequence). J was trimmed by 8 bases and V by 6 bases; bases with no gene match: 6. The CDR3 covers 13 residues. DNA for the CDR3: TGTGCCAGCAGTTTAAGCGGGAGCGATGAGCAGTTCTTC. Translating it yields CASSLSGSDEQFF.

This chain connects TRBV5-1 to TRBJ2-1; 7 nucleotides agree with TRBD2. The CDR3 totals 15 residues. V lost 1 base to trimming and J lost 7 bases; unmatched junction nucleotides: 8. Germline V gene sequence: CDR1 SGHRS, CDR2 YFSETQ. The CDR3 bases are TGCGCCAGCAGCTTGACGGCGGGAGCTCGGAATGAGCAGTTCTTC. It translates to CASSLTAGARNEQFF. The full variable domain, rest sourced from reference TRBV5-1 and TRBJ2-1, is KAGVTQTPRYLIKTRGQQVTLSCSPISGHRSVSWYQQTPGQGLQFLFEYFSETQRNKGNFPGRFSGRQFSNSRSEMNVSTLELGDSALYLCASSLTAGARNEQFFGPGTRLTVL.

The chain links TRBV6-1 to TRBJ2-2; 10 nucleotides match TRBD2. CDR1 and CDR2 from the germline V gene are MNHNS and SASEGT. The J segment lost 7 bases and the V segment lost 3 bases, leaving 14 bases of the junction unmatched. There are 18 residues in the CDR3. In nucleotides, the CDR3 is TGTGCCAGCAGTGATTCCCTTGCCAGCGGGAGGGGATTCGGGGAGCTGTTTTTT. Residues: CASSDSLASGRGFGELFF.

The gene calls are TRBV6-5 and TRBJ2-3, with D possibly matching TRBD1 (6 bases). The CDR3 is made up of 15 amino acids. Germline V lookup: CDR1 MNHEY, CDR2 SVGAGI. V was cut by 4 bases and J by 2 bases, with 13 bases left in between. CDR3 nucleotide sequence: TGTGCCAGCAGTTCCCGGGGACAATTCACAGATACGCAGTATTTT. This codes for CASSSRGQFTDTQYF.

The sample holds one count of this clone. The genes are TRBV7-2 and TRBJ2-2; weak D call: TRBD1 (6 bases). Deletions cut 2 bases from V and 5 bases from J, with 9 bases between. This CDR3 contains 14 residues. In germline, CDR1 is SGHTA, CDR2 FQGNSA. This chain's CDR3 is CASSLHRVTGELFF. The CDR3 DNA is TGTGCCAGCAGCTTACACAGGGTAACCGGGGAGCTGTTTTTT.

The chain links TRBV7-2 to TRBJ2-5; 11 positions agree with TRBD1. Germline assignment: CDR1 SGHTA and CDR2 FQGNSA. The CDR3 extends over 15 amino acids. With V trimmed by 5 bases and J by 7 bases, 9 bases remained unmatched. The CDR3 DNA sequence: TGTGCCAGCAGCCCCGGCGGGACAGGGGGTTTGACCCAGTACTTC. Amino acids: CASSPGGTGGLTQYF.

V usage is TRBV7-6 and J usage is TRBJ2-7, with TRBD2 identical over 8 bases. Germline V CDR1 and CDR2: SGHVS, FNYEAQ. The CDR3 sequence is 15 residues long. The junction had 4 bases not matched to a gene; V was cut back by 1 base and J by 2 bases. The CDR3 bases are TGTGCCAGCAGCTTAGATGGTAGCGGGACCTACGAGCAGTACTTC. Translation: CASSLDGSGTYEQYF. The whole variable domain, remainder taken from reference TRBV7-6 and TRBJ2-7, is GAGVSQSPRYKVTKRGQDVALRCDPISGHVSLYWYRQALGQGPEFLTYFNYEAQQDKSGLPNDRFSAERPEGSISTLTIQRTEQRDSAMYRCASSLDGSGTYEQYFGPGTRLTVT.

Here the CDR3 reads CSILNQGLSYEQYF. CDR3 in DNA: TGCAGCATCCTTAATCAGGGCCTCTCCTACGAGCAGTACTTC. The J gene is TRBJ2-7, the V gene TRBV29-1, with D possibly TRBD1 on 5 matching bases. Germline V lookup: CDR1 SQVTM, CDR2 ANQGSEA. With 8 bases removed from V and 0 bases from J, the gap between germline ends came to 17 bases. The CDR3 totals 14 residues.

The gene calls are TRBV2 and TRBJ2-2; D is unclear. Germline values: CDR1 SNHLY, CDR2 FYNNEI. This CDR3 has 13 residues. V dropped 4 bases and J dropped 8 bases, with 11 bases sitting between them. The CDR3 spells CASSVLLRGELFF. The CDR3, as DNA: TGTGCCAGCAGTGTACTCCTGCGGGGGGAGCTGTTTTTT.

This chain joins TRBV4-3 and TRBJ2-1, with TRBD1 as a possible D gene (6 bases). The CDR3 spans 14 residues. The V and J ends lost 3 bases and 9 bases respectively, with 15 bases between them. CDR1 is LGHNA, CDR2 YSLEER, per germline. In nucleotides, the CDR3 is TGCGCCAGCAGCCAGATGGACAGTACGGTTGAGCAGTTCTTC. It codes for CASSQMDSTVEQFF.

The rearrangement joins TRBV6-1 to TRBJ2-1; TRBD2 matches at 12 bases. V was pared by 4 bases and J by 4 bases, with 5 bases of the junction left unmatched. The CDR3 consists of 16 residues. Per germline, CDR1 MNHNS and CDR2 SASEGT. Here the CDR3 reads CASSGLAGVGYNEQFF. In nucleotides, the CDR3 is TGTGCCAGCAGTGGACTAGCGGGAGTGGGGTACAATGAGCAGTTCTTC.

This clone appeared a few times. This sequence joins TRBV12-3 or TRBV12-4 and TRBJ2-3; no clear D gene. V dropped 2 bases and J dropped 1 base, with 4 bases sitting between them. The CDR3 is made up of 13 amino acids. CDR3 coding DNA: TGTGCCAGCAGTTTACCAGGCACAGATACGCAGTATTTT. The encoded protein is CASSLPGTDTQYF.

This clone has only one observation. The chain has TRBV7-2 and TRBJ2-7; 8 nucleotides align to TRBD1. CDR1 is SGHTA and CDR2 is FQGNSA in the germline V gene. The CDR3 has 14 amino acids. V shed 4 bases, J shed 2 bases, and the junction held 4 bases outside the gene matches. The CDR3 nucleotides read TGTGCCAGCAGCTCCGGGACAGGTCCCTACGAGCAGTACTTC. This translates into CASSSGTGPYEQYF.

The rearrangement joins TRBV5-8 to TRBJ1-3; D is unresolved. The germline V gene encodes CDR1 SGHTS and CDR2 YDEGEE. V lost 2 bases to trimming and J lost 0 bases, with 9 bases between them. This CDR3 contains 15 residues. The CDR3 loop reads CASSFVQNSGNTIYF. CDR3 in DNA: TGTGCCAGCAGCTTTGTACAGAACTCTGGAAACACCATATATTTT.

The chain is built from TRBV7-6 and TRBJ2-2; 10 positions match TRBD2. Germline V CDR1 and CDR2: SGHVS, FNYEAQ. The J segment lost 5 bases and the V segment lost 4 bases, leaving 7 bases of the junction unmatched. This CDR3 spans 16 amino acids. CDR3 residues: CASSSSSGSGTGELFF. As DNA, the CDR3 is TGTGCCAGCAGCTCATCTAGCGGGAGTGGAACCGGGGAGCTGTTTTTT.

The chain combines TRBV27 with TRBJ2-1; 13 bases fit TRBD2. Trimming at V came to 3 bases and at J to 7 bases, leaving 6 bases not matched to a gene. CDR3 length: 16 residues. The germline V gene encodes CDR1 MNHEY and CDR2 SMNVEV (reference sequence). CDR3 in amino acids: CASSLQLAGGPNEQFF. The DNA for the CDR3 is TGTGCCAGCAGTTTGCAACTAGCGGGAGGGCCGAATGAGCAGTTCTTC.

This rearrangement joins TRBV18 to TRBJ1-2; D may be TRBD1 (5 bases). The CDR3 has 13 residues. V gave up 2 bases and J gave up 8 bases, with 12 bases separating them. Germline assignment: CDR1 KGHSH and CDR2 LQKENI. The CDR3 spells CASSPETDSGYTF. The CDR3 DNA is TGTGCCAGCTCACCAGAGACAGATAGCGGCTACACCTTC. Combining the CDR3 with reference TRBV18 and TRBJ1-2 gives the whole variable domain NAGVMQNPRHLVRRRGQEARLRCSPMKGHSHVYWYRQLPEEGLKFMVYLQKENIIDESGMPKERFSAEFPKEGPSILRIQQVVRGDSAAYFCASSPETDSGYTFGSGTRLTVV.

In its sample, this clone was seen once. This chain joins TRBV24-1 and TRBJ2-3; 9 bases align to TRBD2. This CDR3 region has 15 residues. With V trimmed by 5 bases and J by 8 bases, 10 bases remained unmatched. Germline values: CDR1 KGHDR, CDR2 SFDVKD. In nucleotides, the CDR3 is TGTGCCACCAGTGGTTCAGATCTAGCGGGAATTACGCAGTATTTT. As protein: CATSGSDLAGITQYF.

V gene TRBV4-3 combines with J gene TRBJ2-3; 7 nucleotides match TRBD2. The germline V gene has CDR1 LGHNA and CDR2 YSLEER. CDR3 length: 16 residues. Trimming at V came to 0 bases and at J to 6 bases, leaving 9 bases not matched to a gene. The CDR3 coding sequence is TGCGCCAGCAGCCAAGAGATAGGCGGGGGAGGCGATACGCAGTATTTT. Encoded protein: CASSQEIGGGGDTQYF.

The chain links TRBV7-9 to TRBJ2-7, with 8 bases identical to TRBD2. Germline V lookup: CDR1 SEHNR, CDR2 FQNEAQ (reference sequence). With 1 base clipped from V and 0 bases from J, the junction kept 2 bases outside the gene matches. The CDR3 is 15 amino acids. The CDR3: CASSLGLATSYEQYF. CDR3 coding DNA: TGTGCCAGCAGCTTAGGACTAGCGACCTCCTACGAGCAGTACTTC.

The genes are TRBV4-1 and TRBJ2-3, with D unresolved. Germline CDR1 MGHRA, CDR2 YSYEKL. The CDR3 runs 15 residues. The V and J ends lost 1 base and 4 bases respectively, with 12 bases between them. CDR3 region: CASSQGLEWADTQYF. Written as DNA, the CDR3 is TGCGCCAGCAGCCAAGGGCTAGAGTGGGCAGATACGCAGTATTTT.